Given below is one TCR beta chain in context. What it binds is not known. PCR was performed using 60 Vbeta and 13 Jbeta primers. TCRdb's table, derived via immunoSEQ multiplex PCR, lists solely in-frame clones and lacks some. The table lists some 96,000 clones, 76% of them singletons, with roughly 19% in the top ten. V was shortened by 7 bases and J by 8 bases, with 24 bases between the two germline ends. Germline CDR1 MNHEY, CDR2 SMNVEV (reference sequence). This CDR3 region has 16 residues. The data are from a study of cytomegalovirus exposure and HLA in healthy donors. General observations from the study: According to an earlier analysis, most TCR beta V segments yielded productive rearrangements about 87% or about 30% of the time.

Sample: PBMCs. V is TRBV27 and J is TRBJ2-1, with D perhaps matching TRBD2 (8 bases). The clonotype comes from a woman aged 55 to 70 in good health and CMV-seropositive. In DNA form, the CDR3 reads TGTGCCAGCACCCCGAGGGGGCTAGCGGGTTATCATGAGCAGTTCTTC. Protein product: CASTPRGLAGYHEQFF.